The present T cell receptor (beta chain) was sequenced within a study of cytomegalovirus exposure and HLA in healthy donors. Across the whole study: Of the donors genotyped, several hundred in all, about 82% fell in the Caucasian-associated ancestry cluster. Study results and limitations: Common viral pathogens (according to a later analysis) appeared linked to several of the most significant clusters.

Turning to this clone: As yet, its antigen is unknown.

The CDR3 loop spans 13 amino acids. The V gene end was trimmed by 4 bases and the J gene end by 13 bases; junction bases not matched to a gene: 6. Germline CDR1 reads MDHEN; CDR2 reads SYDVKM. PCR amplification relied on 60 Vbeta primers (plus 13 Jbeta primers). The repertoire was sequenced with immunoSEQ multiplex PCR; TCRdb's copy has only in-frame clones and lacks some. The sample shows about 120,000 clones, around 82% of them seen only once. This clonotype was sampled from a female donor in good health and CMV-seronegative. Sequencing was done on a sample of PBMCs. This chain joins TRBV28 and TRBJ1-6; 8 positions agree with TRBD1. The CDR3: CASSSDRASPLHF. The CDR3 coding sequence is TGTGCCAGCAGTTCGGACAGGGCGAGTCCCCTCCACTTT.